Below, 21 T cell receptor beta chains from the same sample are listed, as sequenced in a study of regulatory T cells in long-lasting Graves disease. Construction of the TCR beta libraries employed iRepertoire HTBI primers in conjunction with Arm-PCR of CDR3 regions. From the multiplex PCR reads, TCRdb called clonotypes with MiXCR, one entry per CDR3 protein. This table holds 350,000 to 550,000 distinct CDR3 sequences, less than 15% found once. Time point defined: newly diagnosed GD, antithyroid drugs for less than 3 months. Following extraction of RNA from PBMCs, that RNA was used to make the TCR library. The same data also contributed to another study, on T cells in Graves' hyperthyroidism and ophthalmopathy.

The source material was peripheral blood mononuclear cells (PBMCs), sampled at new diagnosis, from a patient treated with antithyroid drugs. The receptors derive from a woman aged 50 to 60 with Graves disease.

V and J are TRBV25-1 and TRBJ2-1; 8 bases are shared with TRBD2. There are 16 residues in the CDR3. The J segment lost 9 bases and the V segment lost 4 bases, leaving 14 bases of the junction unmatched. Germline lookup yields CDR1 MGHDK and CDR2 SYGVNS. The chain's CDR3 is CASSAREAPVFLEQFF. CDR3 coding DNA: TGTGCCAGCAGTGCGCGGGAGGCCCCCGTTTTTCTTGAGCAGTTCTTC.

The V gene is TRBV27, the J gene TRBJ2-7; 16 bases fit TRBD2. Germline V gene data show CDR1 as MNHEY and CDR2 as SMNVEV (reference sequence). V lost 5 bases to trimming and J lost 7 bases; unmatched junction nucleotides: 5. This CDR3 is built from 15 residues. DNA for the CDR3: TGTGCCAGCAGTAAGGGACTAGCGGGAGGGCCTGAGCAGTACTTC. The encoded protein is CASSKGLAGGPEQYF.

This clonotype was detected only a few times. The rearrangement joins TRBV19 to TRBJ2-2; D perhaps matches TRBD1 (5 bases). There are 15 residues in the CDR3. Trimming stripped 6 bases from V and 1 base from J, with 12 bases between. Germline V gene lookup returns CDR1 LNHDA and CDR2 SQIVND (reference sequence). CDR3 protein: CASSRQNLNTGELFF. The DNA of the CDR3 is TGTGCCAGTAGCAGACAGAATTTGAACACCGGGGAGCTGTTTTTT.

This clonotype was counted only a few times. V is TRBV5-6 and J is TRBJ2-4; the D is unclear. The germline CDR1 and CDR2 sequences are SGHDT and YYEEEE. Trimming left V 3 bases short and J 3 bases short, with 13 bases between. The CDR3 covers 15 residues. The CDR3 region has the DNA TGTGCCAGCAGCTCCTGGACGGGTGGCAAAAACATTCAGTACTTC. This codes for CASSSWTGGKNIQYF.

This clonotype has at least ten counts. The CDR3 DNA is TGTGCCAGCAGTTTAGCGGGAGGGGACGAGCAGTACTTC. Protein: CASSLAGGDEQYF. The J gene is TRBJ2-7, the V gene TRBV28; TRBD2 aligns across 9 bases. Unmatched junction bases numbered 1, after V lost 2 bases and J lost 5 bases. From germline, CDR1 is MDHEN and CDR2 SYDVKM. CDR3 length: 13 residues.

About this clonotype itself: As the CDR3 is not closed by the conserved phenylalanine or tryptophan, this likely results from a read error. The rearrangement links TRBV7-8 to TRBJ2-2, with D unclear. The CDR3 is 14 residues long. The V gene's germline CDR1 is SGHVS and CDR2 FQNEAQ. V was cut by 0 bases and J by 1 base, with 3 bases left in between. The CDR3 nucleotides are TGTGCCAGCAGCTTAGCTGGGAACACCGGGGAGCTGTTTTTG. This translates into CASSLAGNTGELFL.

This clonotype was seen at least ten times. This chain connects TRBV11-2 to TRBJ2-7, with D possibly being TRBD1 (6 bases). The CDR3 loop spans 14 amino acids. CDR1 and CDR2 from the germline V gene are SGHAT and FQNNGV. With 5 bases removed from V and 3 bases from J, the gap between germline ends came to 14 bases. This CDR3 is CASSPWDTNYEQYF. The CDR3 DNA reads TGTGCCAGCAGCCCATGGGACACCAACTACGAGCAGTACTTC.

In this sample, this clonotype turned up many times. The genes are TRBV5-1 and TRBJ1-2; a weak D match, TRBD1 (5 bases). With 3 bases removed from V and 3 bases from J, the gap between germline ends came to 12 bases. CDR1 and CDR2 from the germline V gene are SGHRS and YFSETQ. The CDR3 contains 14 residues. The DNA of the CDR3 is TGCGCCAGCAGCTCTCAGGGCTCTGACTATGGCTACACCTTC. Translating gives CASSSQGSDYGYTF.

This clonotype was detected a few times. This chain links TRBV11-2 with TRBJ1-2, with 8 bases that match TRBD1. Unmatched junction bases numbered 5, after V lost 1 base and J lost 4 bases. From germline, CDR1 is SGHAT and CDR2 FQNNGV. The CDR3 covers 15 residues. The CDR3 loop is CASSLGGQVAYGYTF. DNA of the CDR3: TGTGCCAGCAGCTTAGGGGGACAGGTCGCCTATGGCTACACCTTC.

The genes are TRBV6-2 or TRBV6-3 and TRBJ2-2; 10 bases line up with TRBD1. Germline lookup yields CDR1 MNHEY and CDR2 SVGEGT. The CDR3 consists of 17 residues. Unmatched junction bases numbered 4, after V lost 0 bases and J lost 3 bases. The CDR3 DNA reads as TGTGCCAGCAGTTACTCGCCCGGGACAGGGGACACCGGGGAGCTGTTTTTT. As protein: CASSYSPGTGDTGELFF.

The chain links TRBV20-1 to TRBJ2-2; 12 bases line up with TRBD2. The V gene end was trimmed by 1 base and the J gene end by 4 bases; junction bases not matched to a gene: 19. This CDR3 region has 21 residues. Germline V lookup: CDR1 DFQATT, CDR2 SNEGSKA (reference sequence). CDR3 sequence: CSARGPFYETSGRMSTGELFF. Written as DNA, the CDR3 is TGCAGTGCTAGAGGGCCGTTCTACGAGACTAGCGGGAGAATGAGCACCGGGGAGCTGTTTTTT.

This clonotype has at least ten counts. The genes are TRBV7-2 and TRBJ2-5; the D gene is possibly TRBD1 (6 bases). Trimming took off 0 bases at V and 4 bases at J, with 9 bases between the two ends. The germline V gene encodes CDR1 SGHTA and CDR2 FQGNSA. The CDR3 sequence is 14 residues long. The DNA of the CDR3 is TGTGCCAGCAGCTTAGCGAGCAGGGGAGAGACCCAGTACTTC. It is translated as CASSLASRGETQYF.

There are many counts of this clonotype. The CDR3: CASSSLPGQGRAFF. CDR3 coding DNA: TGTGCCAGCAGCTCTCTTCCGGGACAGGGTCGCGCTTTCTTT. The V and J genes are TRBV5-4 and TRBJ1-1; 9 positions match TRBD1. The trim removed 3 bases at V and 11 bases at J, leaving 11 bases unmatched. The CDR3 sequence is 14 residues long. Germline values: CDR1 SGHNT, CDR2 YYREEE (reference sequence).

This clonotype showed up many times. DNA for the CDR3: TGTGCCAGCAGGGACTCGGGACTAGGAAACATTCAGTACTTC. Encoded protein: CASRDSGLGNIQYF. V and J are TRBV6-2 or TRBV6-3 and TRBJ2-4; 8 bases are a match to TRBD2. The V gene end was trimmed by 6 bases and the J gene end by 6 bases; junction bases not matched to a gene: 7. This CDR3 has 14 residues. Germline loops: CDR1 MNHEY, CDR2 SVGEGT.

This chain uses TRBV7-9 with TRBJ2-1, with 14 bases fitting TRBD2. The germline gives CDR1 SEHNR, CDR2 FQNEAQ (reference sequence). V gave up 1 base and J gave up 9 bases; unmatched junction bases: 8. This CDR3 is built from 17 residues. The CDR3 region is CASSLVPGLAGVSEQFF. DNA of the CDR3: TGTGCCAGCAGCTTAGTCCCGGGACTAGCGGGAGTCAGTGAGCAGTTCTTC. Full variable domain (remainder filled in from reference TRBV7-9 and TRBJ2-1): DTGVSQNPRHKITKRGQNVTFRCDPISEHNRLYWYRQTLGQGPEFLTYFQNEAQLEKSRLLSDRFSAERPKGSFSTLEIQRTEQGDSAMYLCASSLVPGLAGVSEQFFGPGTRLTVL.

At least ten counts were recorded for this clonotype. This chain joins TRBV3-1 and TRBJ2-4; TRBD2 might be the D (6 bases). The CDR3 spans 17 residues. Germline assignment: CDR1 LGHDT and CDR2 YNNKEL (reference sequence). V was clipped by 1 base and J by 1 base, with 14 bases between them. CDR3 DNA: TGTGCCAGCAGCCAAGCCTTTGGGGGGATGGCCAAAAACATTCAGTACTTC. It specifies CASSQAFGGMAKNIQYF.

This clonotype was seen at least ten times. The V and J genes are TRBV7-6 and TRBJ2-7, with TRBD2 matching over 8 bases. Trimming removed 1 base from V and 1 base from J; junction bases left unmatched: 3. Germline V gene sequence: CDR1 SGHVS, CDR2 FNYEAQ. The length of the CDR3 is 15 residues. In DNA form, the CDR3 reads TGTGCCAGCAGCTTAGTGACGGGAGGGTCCTACGAGCAGTACTTC. Translation: CASSLVTGGSYEQYF.

The table lists this clonotype with many counts. This rearrangement joins TRBV7-2 to TRBJ2-3; D uncertain. Trimming stripped 8 bases from V and 3 bases from J, with 12 bases between. Germline V gene lookup returns CDR1 SGHTA and CDR2 FQGNSA. The length of the CDR3 is 13 residues. CDR3 in amino acids: CASRLRGTDTQYF. DNA of the CDR3: TGTGCCAGCCGGCTAAGAGGAACAGATACGCAGTATTTT.

This clonotype was picked up many times. V usage is TRBV25-1 and J usage is TRBJ2-5; 9 bases map to TRBD1. There are 16 residues in the CDR3. Germline lookup yields CDR1 MGHDK and CDR2 SYGVNS. The ends lost 1 base at V and 5 bases at J; junction bases unmatched: 8. CDR3 residues: CASSEWGQGFSETQYF. The DNA of the CDR3 is TGTGCCAGCAGTGAATGGGGACAGGGTTTTTCGGAGACCCAGTACTTC.

The chain couples TRBV4-2 to TRBJ2-5, with D unclear. Deletions cut 0 bases from V and 2 bases from J, with 4 bases between. The CDR3 length is 13 residues. Germline loops: CDR1 LGHNA, CDR2 YNFKEQ. The CDR3 nucleotides read TGTGCCAGCAGCCAAGAAAGGCAAGAGACCCAGTACTTC. The encoded protein is CASSQERQETQYF.

The V call is TRBV7-3, the J call TRBJ2-1, with 8 bases aligning to TRBD2. Germline V gene data show CDR1 as SGHTA and CDR2 as FQGTGA. The ends lost 4 bases at V and 15 bases at J; junction bases unmatched: 17. The CDR3 is 15 residues long. Here the CDR3 DNA reads TGTGCCAGCAGCTCCTCAGGGGAGGCGGGAGGACTCCTGTTCTTC. This gives the protein CASSSSGEAGGLLFF.